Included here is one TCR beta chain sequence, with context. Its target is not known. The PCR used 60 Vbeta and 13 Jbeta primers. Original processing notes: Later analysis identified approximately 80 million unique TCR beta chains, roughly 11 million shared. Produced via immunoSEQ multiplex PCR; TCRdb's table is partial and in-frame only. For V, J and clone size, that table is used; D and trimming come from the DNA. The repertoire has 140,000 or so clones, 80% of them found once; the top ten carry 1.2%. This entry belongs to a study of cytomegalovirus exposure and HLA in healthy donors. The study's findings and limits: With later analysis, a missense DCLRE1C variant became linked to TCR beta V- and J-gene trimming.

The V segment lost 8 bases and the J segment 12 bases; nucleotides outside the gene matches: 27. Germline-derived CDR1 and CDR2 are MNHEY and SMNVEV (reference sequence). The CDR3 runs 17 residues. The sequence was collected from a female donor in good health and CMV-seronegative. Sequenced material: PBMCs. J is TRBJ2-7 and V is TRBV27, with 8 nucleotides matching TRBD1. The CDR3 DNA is TGTGCCAGCTTAACTACCCTCGGACAGGGAATCCCGCAGCTATGGTACTTC. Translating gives CASLTTLGQGIPQLWYF.